Each of the 18 T cell receptor beta chains below was sequenced from the same sample in a study of blood T cell repertoires in COVID-19. Assay: immunoSEQ multiplex PCR; the TCRdb copy retains only in-frame clones and omits some. The table includes 80,000 to 100,000 clones, 70% to 90% detected once. Sequences were obtained from peripheral blood. Receptors originate from a human donor in a cohort sampled during active COVID-19.

V is TRBV2 and J is TRBJ2-2, with 13 bases lining up with TRBD2. CDR3 length: 19 residues. Germline V gene data show CDR1 as SNHLY and CDR2 as FYNNEI. The CDR3 protein is CATPRGTSGRVANTGELFF. CDR3 coding DNA: TGTGCTACCCCCCGCGGAACTAGCGGGAGGGTAGCGAACACCGGGGAGCTGTTTTTT. The full variable domain, rest sourced from reference TRBV2 and TRBJ2-2, is EPEVTQTPSHQVTQMGQEVILRCVPISNHLYFYWYRQILGQKVEFLVSFYNNEISEKSEIFDDQFSVERPDGSNFTLKIRSTKLEDSAMYFCATPRGTSGRVANTGELFFGEGSRLTVL.

The genes are TRBV28 and TRBJ1-3, with no clear D. The CDR3 is made up of 15 amino acids. V was shortened by 7 bases and J by 0 bases, with 13 bases between the two germline ends. Germline V gene data show CDR1 as MDHEN and CDR2 as SYDVKM. As DNA, the CDR3 is TGTGCCAGCACCATCCTTGGCGGCTCTGGAAACACCATATATTTT. Its translation: CASTILGGSGNTIYF.

The CDR3, as DNA: TGTGCCAGCAGACCCTTTGGGACAGAATCAACCCAGTACTTC. This codes for CASRPFGTESTQYF. The V and J genes are TRBV28 and TRBJ2-7, with 7 bases identical to TRBD1. Unmatched junction bases numbered 15, after V lost 6 bases and J lost 10 bases. CDR1 is MDHEN and CDR2 is SYDVKM in the germline V gene. The CDR3 runs to 14 residues. The whole variable domain, remainder taken from reference TRBV28 and TRBJ2-7, is DVKVTQSSRYLVKRTGEKVFLECVQDMDHENMFWYRQDPGLGLRLIYFSYDVKMKEKGDIPEGYSVSREKKERFSLILESASTNQTSMYLCASRPFGTESTQYFGPGTRLTVT.

The chain recombines TRBV19 with TRBJ1-2; 9 nucleotides match TRBD1. Germline CDR1 reads LNHDA; CDR2 reads SQIVND (reference sequence). This CDR3 region has 15 residues. The J segment lost 2 bases and the V segment lost 5 bases, leaving 6 bases of the junction unmatched. The CDR3 protein is CASSPPGQGNYGYTF. Written as DNA, the CDR3 is TGTGCCAGTAGTCCGCCGGGACAGGGAAACTATGGCTACACCTTC.

This sequence joins TRBV19 and TRBJ1-2, with 8 bases that match TRBD1. This CDR3 has 12 residues. The ends lost 6 bases at V and 7 bases at J; junction bases unmatched: 4. Germline V gene lookup returns CDR1 LNHDA and CDR2 SQIVND (reference sequence). In DNA form, the CDR3 reads TGTGCCAGTAGCGACAGGGGCTTTGGCTACACCTTC. Translation gives CASSDRGFGYTF. Filled out from reference TRBV19 and TRBJ1-2, the complete variable domain reads DGGITQSPKYLFRKEGQNVTLSCEQNLNHDAMYWYRQDPGQGLRLIYYSQIVNDFQKGDIAEGYSVSREKKESFPLTVTSAQKNPTAFYLCASSDRGFGYTFGSGTRLTVV.

The chain is built from TRBV13 and TRBJ2-7; the match to TRBD1 covers 8 bases. V shed 6 bases, J shed 0 bases, and the junction held 7 bases outside the gene matches. Looked up from germline, CDR1 is PRHDT and CDR2 is FYEKMQ (reference sequence). This CDR3 spans 15 amino acids. CDR3 nucleotides: TGTGCCAGCAGACAGGACAGGGTGAACTCCTACGAGCAGTACTTC. Amino acid sequence: CASRQDRVNSYEQYF.

This chain uses TRBV5-5 with TRBJ2-1; possibly TRBD1 for D (5 bases). The CDR3 runs to 11 residues. V lost 5 bases to trimming and J lost 14 bases, with 14 bases between them. CDR1 is SGHKS, CDR2 YYEKEE, per germline (reference sequence). CDR3: CASSPLGVEFF. In DNA form, the CDR3 reads TGTGCCAGCAGTCCTTTAGGGGTGGAGTTCTTC.

The chain carries TRBV25-1 and TRBJ1-1, with TRBD1 identical over 7 bases. Germline V gene lookup returns CDR1 MGHDK and CDR2 SYGVNS. Trimming cost V 6 bases and J 3 bases; bases outside gene matches: 7. The CDR3 sequence is 14 residues long. CDR3 nucleotides: TGTGCCAGCAGGAATACGGGACAGTACACTGAAGCTTTCTTT. Its protein product is CASRNTGQYTEAFF.

The rearrangement links TRBV7-2 to TRBJ2-7; 12 bases match TRBD2. Trimming removed 5 bases from V and 2 bases from J; junction bases left unmatched: 4. The CDR3 totals 15 residues. In germline, CDR1 is SGHTA, CDR2 FQGNSA. CDR3 amino acids: CASSPLAGGTYEQYF. The CDR3 nucleotides read TGTGCCAGCAGCCCTCTAGCGGGGGGGACCTACGAGCAGTACTTC.

The chain links TRBV5-6 to TRBJ2-1; possible D gene TRBD1, 6 bases. Germline lookup yields CDR1 SGHDT and CDR2 YYEEEE. This CDR3 is 14 amino acids long. With 4 bases removed from V and 6 bases from J, the gap between germline ends came to 14 bases. In DNA, the CDR3 is TGTGCCAGCAGCGCTCCCGGACAGCCCAATGAGCAGTTCTTC. Residues: CASSAPGQPNEQFF. The whole variable domain, remainder taken from reference TRBV5-6 and TRBJ2-1, is DAGVTQSPTHLIKTRGQQVTLRCSPKSGHDTVSWYQQALGQGPQFIFQYYEEEERQRGNFPDRFSGHQFPNYSSELNVNALLLGDSALYLCASSAPGQPNEQFFGPGTRLTVL.

This clone has just a few counts. V gene TRBV11-1 combines with J gene TRBJ2-7; 7 nucleotides agree with TRBD1. The length of the CDR3 is 16 residues. Trimming cost V 2 bases and J 5 bases; bases outside gene matches: 12. In germline, CDR1 is SGHAT, CDR2 FQDESV (reference sequence). CDR3 sequence: CASSLSHRYRGHEQYF. In DNA, the CDR3 is TGTGCCAGCAGCTTATCGCACCGATACAGGGGTCACGAGCAGTACTTC.

This chain uses TRBV28 with TRBJ2-3; possibly TRBD2 for D (6 bases). Germline CDR1 MDHEN, CDR2 SYDVKM. The CDR3 totals 16 residues. Deletions cut 4 bases from V and 1 base from J, with 15 bases between. CDR3 region: CASSSGAVGGTDTQYF. The CDR3 DNA follows: TGTGCCAGCAGTTCGGGAGCCGTGGGGGGCACAGATACGCAGTATTTT.

This clone was detected only once. This chain links TRBV21-1 with TRBJ2-1; TRBD1, the D gene given by the table, was not confirmed from the DNA. TRBV21-1 is labeled a pseudogene. The CDR3 loop spans 14 amino acids. The CDR3 reads CASSARDRGYEQFF. CDR3 DNA sequence: TGTGCCAGCAGTGCCCGGGACAGGGGTTATGAGCAGTTCTTC.

The rearrangement uses TRBV7-9 and TRBJ2-1; TRBD2 aligns across 11 bases. This CDR3 comprises 16 residues. J was trimmed by 8 bases and V by 1 base; bases with no gene match: 7. Germline V CDR1 and CDR2: SEHNR, FQNEAQ (reference sequence). CDR3 in amino acids: CASSLGLAGGVDEQFF. The CDR3 nucleotides read TGTGCCAGCAGCTTAGGGCTAGCGGGAGGAGTCGATGAGCAGTTCTTC.

The chain recombines TRBV12-5 with TRBJ2-3; 10 bases line up with TRBD2. Germline CDR1 LGHNT, CDR2 FRNRAP. Losses at the gene ends were 1 base for V and 4 bases for J; bases not matched to a gene: 8. The CDR3 has 17 amino acids. For the CDR3, the DNA is TGTGCTAGTGGTTTGGAGCGGGAGGGCCTTAGGGCAGATACGCAGTATTTT. Translating gives CASGLEREGLRADTQYF. Looking up the rest from reference TRBV12-5 and TRBJ2-3 gives the full variable domain: DARVTQTPRHKVTEMGQEVTMRCQPILGHNTVFWYRQTMMQGLELLAYFRNRAPLDDSGMPKDRFSAEMPDATLATLKIQPSEPRDSAVYFCASGLEREGLRADTQYFGPGTRLTVL.

This chain connects TRBV9 to TRBJ2-7; 8 bases are a match to TRBD1. Trimming took 3 bases from V and 2 from J; bases not matched to a gene: 4. The CDR3 sequence is 14 residues long. Germline V gene sequence: CDR1 SGDLS, CDR2 YYNGEE. This CDR3 is CASSAGDRTYEQYF. CDR3 sequence (DNA): TGTGCCAGCAGCGCGGGGGACAGGACCTACGAGCAGTACTTC.

CDR3 residues: CSVTTPRGYTF. Here the CDR3 DNA reads TGCAGCGTTACCACCCCGAGGGGCTACACCTTC. The J gene is TRBJ1-2, the V gene TRBV29-1; D is undetermined. This CDR3 has 11 residues. Germline CDR1 reads SQVTM; CDR2 reads ANQGSEA. V lost 5 bases and J 8 bases, leaving 12 bases between the germline ends.

The chain couples TRBV2 to TRBJ2-7; D may be TRBD1 (5 bases). V shed 8 bases and J shed 4 bases, with 9 bases lying between them. CDR1 SNHLY and CDR2 FYNNEI come from the germline V gene. This CDR3 is 11 amino acids long. The CDR3 loop is CASERGYEQYF. In DNA, the CDR3 is TGTGCCAGCGAAAGGGGTTACGAGCAGTACTTC.